Sequencing of this T cell receptor beta chain was carried out in a study of cytomegalovirus exposure and HLA in healthy donors. For this clone: Its antigen is unknown.

Study conclusions and caveats: Looking again later, the authors saw that most CMV-associated TCR beta chains seemed HLA-restricted.

V lost 0 bases, J lost 8 bases, and 6 bases lay in between. The germline CDR1 and CDR2 sequences are SGHDT and YYEEEE. The CDR3 totals 12 residues. The PCR used 60 Vbeta and 13 Jbeta primers. The repertoire was sequenced with immunoSEQ multiplex PCR; TCRdb's copy has only in-frame clones and lacks some. This table holds around 180,000 clones, around 68% found once. This sequence was found in a girl between 5 and 17 years old in good health and CMV-seronegative. The sequenced material came from PBMCs. The chain links TRBV5-6 to TRBJ1-5; D gene ambiguous. DNA of the CDR3: TGTGCCAGCAGCTTGGGAGGGAAGCCCCAGCATTTT. Protein: CASSLGGKPQHF.